This T cell receptor (beta chain) is from a study of CD8 T cells in ankylosing spondylitis (dated by TCRdb to about 2017). Study-wide context: T cell receptor beta repertoires were profiled in healthy donors and ankylosing spondylitis patients so that disease-linked TCR variants could be found. The whole study cohort included 85 to 120 healthy donors and some 27 ankylosing spondylitis patients. Peripheral blood was sampled, and synovial fluid was additionally collected from ankylosing spondylitis patients.

The table lists this clonotype with a few counts. The antigen it recognizes is unknown. It has no much larger one-base neighbor in the sample; base qualities were not kept. TCRdb lists the instrument as Illumina HiSeq 2500. TCR beta libraries were prepared by quantitative 5'-RACE with molecular barcodes. The paper's data handling went like this. Disease-linked TCR variants were identified with a new computational method built on a probabilistic model of VDJ rearrangement. TCRdb reworked the public reads: Q25 trimming with fastp, MiXCR clone assembly, productive beta chains retained. Each CDR3 protein appears once, grouped with its most common genes and DNA. The V and J calls come from TCRdb's annotation, not from the publication. Counted in this sample were 30,000 to 45,000 distinct CDR3 sequences; approximately 10% of them appeared once. The ten largest clones capture 20% to 25% of the sample. Overall study results and their limits: Some motif variants had previously been reported in the synovial fluid and blood of reactive arthritis patients, which suggests shared mechanisms of disease initiation. A TCR beta motif made up of several highly homologous amino acid variants appeared to be characteristic of blood from ankylosing spondylitis patients. The disease-linked clones were reported to be significantly enriched in matched synovial fluid samples from ankylosing spondylitis patients. A CD8+ phenotype was shown by the disease-linked clones, which were found at relatively low frequencies in peripheral blood.

Synovial fluid samples were matched to blood samples from the same ankylosing spondylitis patients. The CDR3 goes from the cysteine to the phenylalanine over 12 residues. This entry keeps only the CDR3 DNA: 36 bases, framed from base 1. Trimming leaves V shorter by 4 bases and J shorter by 11 bases, with the junction holding 8 bases beyond the gene matches. Per the germline V gene, MNHEY is the CDR1 and SVGEGT is the CDR2. The receptor was isolated from a male donor with ankylosing spondylitis. Sequenced: synovial fluid, either unsorted or a sorted T cell fraction (not recorded which). The receptor chain draws on TRBV6-2 or TRBV6-3 and TRBJ2-7; TRBD2 fits 7 bases in the junction. The CDR3 protein: CASSSRGGVEYF. The DNA sequence follows: TGTGCCAGCAGTTCCCGGGGAGGGGTTGAGTACTTC.